These T cell receptor beta chains were read from a single sample in a study of OX40 agonist ivuxolimab in advanced cancers. TCRdb's table, derived via immunoSEQ multiplex PCR, lists solely in-frame clones and lacks some. The data hold tens of thousands of clones, with approximately 83% observed a single time. The material was CD4+ or CD8+ T cells sorted from blood, obtained in a trial of the OX40 agonist ivuxolimab. The receptor set was obtained from an adult with an advanced solid tumor such as melanoma, head and neck, liver or kidney cancer. Both conserved end residues are part of each CDR3. Fields, in order: clone size, J gene, V gene, D gene, CDR3 protein, CDR3 DNA. The D gene is left open where the match is weak. Expanded clones get a size class; other rows say once, few or many, or leave the size out.

clone_size: -; j_call: TRBJ1-2; v_call: TRBV9; d_call: TRBD1; cdr3_aa: CASSPRGGYYYGYTF; cdr3_nt: TGTGCCAGCAGCCCCAGGGGGGGGTATTACTATGGCTACACCTTC
clone_size: -; j_call: TRBJ2-1; v_call: TRBV6-5; d_call: -; cdr3_aa: CASSYSSDGINEQFF; cdr3_nt: TGTGCCAGCAGTTACTCGTCCGACGGGATTAATGAGCAGTTCTTC
clone_size: -; j_call: TRBJ2-7; v_call: TRBV27; d_call: TRBD1; cdr3_aa: CASSPRTGGNYEQYF; cdr3_nt: TGTGCCAGCAGTCCAAGGACAGGGGGAAACTACGAGCAGTACTTC
clone_size: -; j_call: TRBJ2-7; v_call: TRBV4-1; d_call: -; cdr3_aa: CASSPRDNPYEQYF; cdr3_nt: TGCGCCAGCAGCCCCCGGGACAACCCCTACGAGCAGTACTTC
clone_size: -; j_call: TRBJ2-2; v_call: TRBV9; d_call: TRBD1; cdr3_aa: CASSLRAGTGTGELFF; cdr3_nt: TGTGCCAGCAGCTTGCGAGCCGGGACAGGGACCGGGGAGCTGTTTTTT
clone_size: -; j_call: TRBJ1-4; v_call: TRBV25-1; d_call: -; cdr3_aa: CASSDSWQGTELFF; cdr3_nt: TGTGCCAGCAGTGATAGTTGGCAGGGGACGGAACTGTTTTTT
clone_size: -; j_call: TRBJ2-3; v_call: TRBV4-1; d_call: -; cdr3_aa: CASSQDEGNTQYF; cdr3_nt: TGCGCCAGCAGCCAAGATGAAGGTAACACGCAGTATTTT
clone_size: -; j_call: TRBJ2-1; v_call: TRBV10-3; d_call: TRBD2; cdr3_aa: CAISDSGGSYNEQFF; cdr3_nt: TGTGCCATCAGTGACAGCGGGGGGTCGTACAATGAGCAGTTCTTC
clone_size: -; j_call: TRBJ2-1; v_call: TRBV9; d_call: TRBD1; cdr3_aa: CASSVSGTGHEQFF; cdr3_nt: TGTGCCAGCAGTGTCTCCGGGACAGGGCATGAGCAGTTCTTC
clone_size: -; j_call: TRBJ2-3; v_call: TRBV27; d_call: -; cdr3_aa: CASSPGQTGPDTQYF; cdr3_nt: TGTGCCAGCAGTCCTGGACAGACTGGGCCAGATACGCAGTATTTT
clone_size: -; j_call: TRBJ1-3; v_call: TRBV4-1; d_call: TRBD1; cdr3_aa: CASSHTDRGLGNTIYF; cdr3_nt: TGCGCCAGCAGCCACACGGACAGGGGGCTTGGAAACACCATATATTTT
clone_size: medium-sized; j_call: TRBJ2-6; v_call: TRBV5-4; d_call: -; cdr3_aa: CASSLSFSAGEPSGANVLTF; cdr3_nt: TGTGCCAGCAGCTTATCCTTCTCGGCAGGGGAGCCCTCTGGGGCCAACGTCCTGACTTTC
clone_size: -; j_call: TRBJ2-7; v_call: TRBV4-1; d_call: -; cdr3_aa: CASSPRSGPYEQYF; cdr3_nt: TGCGCCAGCAGCCCCCGGTCAGGTCCCTACGAGCAGTACTTC
clone_size: -; j_call: TRBJ1-2; v_call: TRBV29-1; d_call: -; cdr3_aa: CSVVTPGYGYTF; cdr3_nt: TGCAGCGTTGTGACGCCGGGCTATGGCTACACCTTC
clone_size: -; j_call: TRBJ1-2; v_call: TRBV15; d_call: TRBD1; cdr3_aa: CATSRPLGQGVGYTF; cdr3_nt: TGTGCCACCAGCAGACCCCTCGGACAGGGGGTAGGCTACACCTTC
clone_size: -; j_call: TRBJ1-1; v_call: TRBV5-1; d_call: TRBD1; cdr3_aa: CASRRRGNDNTEAFF; cdr3_nt: TGCGCCAGCAGGCGCAGGGGGAATGATAACACTGAAGCTTTCTTT
clone_size: -; j_call: TRBJ2-7; v_call: TRBV4-1; d_call: -; cdr3_aa: CASSQGAAQSYEQYF; cdr3_nt: TGCGCCAGCAGCCAAGGAGCAGCCCAGAGCTACGAGCAGTACTTC
clone_size: -; j_call: TRBJ2-1; v_call: TRBV5-6; d_call: TRBD2; cdr3_aa: CASSFSFSGVSYNEQFF; cdr3_nt: TGTGCCAGCAGCTTTTCCTTTAGCGGGGTCTCCTACAATGAGCAGTTCTTC
clone_size: -; j_call: TRBJ1-5; v_call: TRBV5-5; d_call: -; cdr3_aa: CASSLQGGNQPQHF; cdr3_nt: TGTGCCAGCAGCTTACAGGGTGGCAATCAGCCCCAGCATTTT
clone_size: -; j_call: TRBJ2-3; v_call: TRBV4-1; d_call: TRBD1; cdr3_aa: CASSQDPGQGIDTQYF; cdr3_nt: TGCGCCAGCAGCCAAGATCCGGGACAGGGGATAGATACGCAGTATTTT
clone_size: -; j_call: TRBJ2-7; v_call: TRBV27; d_call: -; cdr3_aa: CASSSLMGGHYEQYF; cdr3_nt: TGTGCCAGCAGTTCTCTAATGGGGGGGCACTACGAGCAGTACTTC
clone_size: -; j_call: TRBJ2-1; v_call: TRBV5-6; d_call: TRBD1; cdr3_aa: CASSPPGQGSYNEQFF; cdr3_nt: TGTGCCAGCAGCCCGCCGGGACAGGGCTCCTACAATGAGCAGTTCTTC
clone_size: -; j_call: TRBJ2-7; v_call: TRBV28; d_call: TRBD1; cdr3_aa: CASSSHRGAYEQYF; cdr3_nt: TGTGCCAGCAGTTCCCACAGGGGCGCCTACGAGCAGTACTTC
clone_size: -; j_call: TRBJ2-7; v_call: TRBV11-2; d_call: TRBD2; cdr3_aa: CASSSGGVSYEQYF; cdr3_nt: TGTGCCAGCAGCTCGGGGGGGGTCTCCTACGAGCAGTACTTC
clone_size: -; j_call: TRBJ2-1; v_call: TRBV4-1; d_call: TRBD1; cdr3_aa: CASSYGQDYNEQFF; cdr3_nt: TGCGCCAGCAGCTACGGACAGGACTACAATGAGCAGTTCTTC
clone_size: -; j_call: TRBJ1-5; v_call: TRBV5-1; d_call: -; cdr3_aa: CASSLRGGDQPQHF; cdr3_nt: TGCGCCAGCAGCTTGAGGGGGGGAGATCAGCCCCAGCATTTT
clone_size: medium-sized; j_call: TRBJ1-2; v_call: TRBV6-5; d_call: TRBD1; cdr3_aa: CASSPGQPSIGYTF; cdr3_nt: TGTGCCAGCAGTCCGGGACAGCCCTCTATAGGCTACACCTTC
clone_size: -; j_call: TRBJ2-2; v_call: TRBV7-8; d_call: TRBD2; cdr3_aa: CASSLRLAGGPGDGELFF; cdr3_nt: TGTGCCAGCAGCCTCAGACTAGCGGGAGGGCCGGGGGACGGGGAGCTGTTTTTT
clone_size: -; j_call: TRBJ2-1; v_call: TRBV19; d_call: TRBD2; cdr3_aa: CASSPSSGGPNEQFF; cdr3_nt: TGTGCCAGTAGTCCATCTAGCGGGGGCCCTAATGAGCAGTTCTTC
clone_size: -; j_call: TRBJ2-5; v_call: TRBV2; d_call: TRBD1; cdr3_aa: CASKQSGGKETQYF; cdr3_nt: TGTGCCAGCAAACAGTCAGGGGGAAAAGAGACCCAGTACTTC
clone_size: -; j_call: TRBJ1-2; v_call: TRBV6-5; d_call: -; cdr3_aa: CASSLWTVGGYTF; cdr3_nt: TGTGCCAGCAGCCTTTGGACGGTGGGGGGCTACACCTTC
clone_size: -; j_call: TRBJ2-3; v_call: TRBV27; d_call: -; cdr3_aa: CASSSLPADTQYF; cdr3_nt: TGTGCCAGCAGTTCCCTCCCAGCCGATACGCAGTATTTT
clone_size: -; j_call: TRBJ1-1; v_call: TRBV5-8; d_call: -; cdr3_aa: CASSLGQGLGTEAFF; cdr3_nt: TGTGCCAGCAGCTTGGGCCAGGGGCTGGGGACTGAAGCTTTCTTT
clone_size: -; j_call: TRBJ1-1; v_call: TRBV15; d_call: -; cdr3_aa: CATSSDSPEAFF; cdr3_nt: TGTGCCACCAGCAGCGATAGCCCTGAAGCTTTCTTT
clone_size: -; j_call: TRBJ2-7; v_call: TRBV4-1; d_call: -; cdr3_aa: CASSPALLAYEQYF; cdr3_nt: TGCGCCAGCAGCCCTGCCCTACTAGCCTACGAGCAGTACTTC
clone_size: few; j_call: TRBJ1-5; v_call: TRBV19; d_call: -; cdr3_aa: CASSPGGNQPQHF; cdr3_nt: TGTGCCAGTAGTCCAGGGGGCAATCAGCCCCAGCATTTT
clone_size: -; j_call: TRBJ1-2; v_call: TRBV4-1; d_call: -; cdr3_aa: CASSQEWGAEDYGYTF; cdr3_nt: TGCGCCAGCAGCCAAGAATGGGGTGCGGAGGACTATGGCTACACCTTC
clone_size: once; j_call: TRBJ2-7; v_call: TRBV23-1; d_call: -; cdr3_aa: CASSQSWTQNSYEQYF; cdr3_nt: TGCGCCAGCAGTCAATCGTGGACTCAGAACTCCTACGAGCAGTACTTC
clone_size: -; j_call: TRBJ1-2; v_call: TRBV4-1; d_call: -; cdr3_aa: CASSQGGGTSANYGYTF; cdr3_nt: TGCGCCAGCAGCCAAGGCGGGGGGACAAGTGCTAACTATGGCTACACCTTC
clone_size: -; j_call: TRBJ2-5; v_call: TRBV10-2; d_call: TRBD1; cdr3_aa: CASSRDSEETQYF; cdr3_nt: TGCGCCAGCAGCCGGGACAGCGAAGAGACCCAGTACTTC
clone_size: -; j_call: TRBJ2-2; v_call: TRBV12-5; d_call: -; cdr3_aa: CASGFGQAGNTGELFF; cdr3_nt: TGTGCTAGTGGTTTCGGGCAGGCCGGGAACACCGGGGAGCTGTTTTTT
clone_size: -; j_call: TRBJ1-2; v_call: TRBV29-1; d_call: TRBD1; cdr3_aa: CSGWTGNDYGYTF; cdr3_nt: TGCAGCGGATGGACAGGGAACGATTATGGCTACACCTTC
clone_size: -; j_call: TRBJ2-7; v_call: TRBV6-5; d_call: TRBD1; cdr3_aa: CASSPRTGSYEQYF; cdr3_nt: TGTGCCAGCAGCCCCAGGACAGGTTCCTACGAGCAGTACTTC